Listed below are T cell receptor beta chains from one sample, sequenced in a study of shared clonotypes between healthy human individuals. Sequencing was performed with immunoSEQ multiplex PCR; in TCRdb, only in-frame clones are kept and a portion is missing. Of about 1,800,000 clones listed, roughly 95% were seen once; the top ten hold approximately 1.2%. The material sequenced was naive CD8+ T cells sorted from blood. These receptors were collected from a man younger than 30 in good health. The CDR3 runs from the conserved cysteine through the conserved F or W. Fields, in order: D gene, clone size, V gene, J gene, CDR3 protein, CDR3 DNA. A D gene is named only where the DNA matches it firmly. Size values are once, few and many counts, or a class for expanded clones, and some rows have none.

D gene: NA
clone size: NA
V gene: TRBV13
J gene: TRBJ2-7
CDR3 protein: CASSRGRAIEQYF
CDR3 DNA: TGTGCCAGCAGCCGAGGGCGGGCAATCGAGCAGTACTTC

D gene: TRBD1
clone size: NA
V gene: TRBV19
J gene: TRBJ1-1
CDR3 protein: CASSNPGQAAYF
CDR3 DNA: TGTGCCAGTAGTAACCCGGGACAGGCTGCGTACTTT

D gene: TRBD2
clone size: NA
V gene: TRBV4-2
J gene: TRBJ2-1
CDR3 protein: CASSPLAGGLGEQFF
CDR3 DNA: TGTGCCAGCAGCCCTCTAGCGGGGGGGCTGGGTGAGCAGTTCTTC

D gene: NA
clone size: NA
V gene: TRBV10-1
J gene: TRBJ2-2
CDR3 protein: CASSESIAGELFF
CDR3 DNA: TGCGCCAGCAGTGAGTCTATCGCCGGGGAGCTGTTTTTT

D gene: TRBD2
clone size: NA
V gene: TRBV2
J gene: TRBJ2-1
CDR3 protein: CASRTTSGDEQFF
CDR3 DNA: TGTGCCAGCAGGACGACTAGCGGGGACGAGCAGTTCTTC

D gene: TRBD2
clone size: NA
V gene: TRBV9
J gene: TRBJ2-7
CDR3 protein: CASSVGAGATYEQYF
CDR3 DNA: TGTGCCAGCAGCGTAGGCGCGGGAGCGACATACGAGCAGTACTTC

D gene: TRBD1
clone size: NA
V gene: TRBV30
J gene: TRBJ1-2
CDR3 protein: CAWSVKTGGGFGYTF
CDR3 DNA: TGTGCCTGGAGTGTAAAAACAGGGGGAGGTTTTGGCTACACCTTC

D gene: NA
clone size: once
V gene: TRBV19
J gene: TRBJ1-5
CDR3 protein: CASSIDGEARPQHF
CDR3 DNA: TGTGCCAGTAGTATAGATGGTGAGGCGAGGCCCCAGCATTTT

D gene: NA
clone size: NA
V gene: TRBV5-1
J gene: TRBJ2-3
CDR3 protein: CASSRDTRSTDTQYF
CDR3 DNA: TGCGCCAGCAGCAGGGACACTAGATCCACAGATACGCAGTATTTT

D gene: NA
clone size: NA
V gene: TRBV7-9
J gene: TRBJ2-2
CDR3 protein: CASSLIRAGYGTGELFF
CDR3 DNA: TGTGCCAGCAGCTTAATTCGGGCAGGGTATGGCACCGGGGAGCTGTTTTTT

D gene: TRBD1
clone size: NA
V gene: TRBV5-4
J gene: TRBJ1-1
CDR3 protein: CASSPGQGGMNTEAFF
CDR3 DNA: TGTGCCAGCAGCCCGGGACAGGGGGGGATGAACACTGAAGCTTTCTTT

D gene: TRBD2
clone size: NA
V gene: TRBV5-6
J gene: TRBJ2-1
CDR3 protein: CASSLGFSGVYNEQFF
CDR3 DNA: TGTGCCAGCAGCTTGGGATTTAGCGGGGTTTACAATGAGCAGTTCTTC

D gene: TRBD2
clone size: NA
V gene: TRBV5-6
J gene: TRBJ2-5
CDR3 protein: CASSLEASGGAYRTQYF
CDR3 DNA: TGTGCCAGCAGCTTGGAGGCCTCCGGGGGGGCTTACCGGACCCAGTACTTC